This entry describes one TCR beta chain. Other DNA sequences within the sample encode an identical CDR3. This sample was included in a study of blood T cell repertoires in COVID-19. Study details: PBMCs, B-cell-depleted T cells, or T cells provided the cDNA or gDNA that made up the material.

Germline-derived CDR1 and CDR2 are SGHNT and YYREEE (reference sequence). This CDR3 is built from 16 residues. Trimming cost V 0 bases and J 2 bases, with 12 bases left between them. Authors' data handling: By means of reference gene primer amplification, nucleated cell counts were estimated. The table came from immunoSEQ multiplex PCR; TCRdb's copy has only in-frame clones and leaves some out. The V and J calls and the clone size are those of that table, but D and trimming were determined from the DNA. The sample has about 44,000 clones, roughly 88% seen once; the top ten hold roughly 1.3%. This receptor was taken from a woman aged 40 to 55 with acute or convalescent COVID-19. The sample taken for sequencing was peripheral blood. This rearrangement joins TRBV5-4 to TRBJ2-4, with D possibly matching TRBD2 (6 bases). The CDR3 sequence: CASSLAGGGTKNIQYF. CDR3 coding DNA: TGTGCCAGCAGCTTGGCCGGTGGGGGGACCAAAAACATTCAGTACTTC.